These 3 T cell receptor beta chains were all obtained from the same sample, sequenced in a study of control samples from healthy donors and cancer patients. Libraries were prepared by immunoSEQ multiplex PCR; TCRdb keeps only in-frame clonotypes and omits some of them. The profile shows about 89,000 clones, roughly 86% of them singletons. Source material: blood. The receptors were sampled from a man aged 30-40 years in good health.

This chain uses TRBV19 with TRBJ2-1; D gene unclear. Deletions cut 1 base from V and 5 bases from J, with 12 bases between. This CDR3 region has 15 residues. Germline V gene data show CDR1 as LNHDA and CDR2 as SQIVND (reference sequence). The CDR3 region has the DNA TGTGCCAGTAGTATAGGGGGTCGGATCCACAATGAGCAGTTCTTC. This gives the protein CASSIGGRIHNEQFF.

The V and J genes are TRBV7-2 and TRBJ1-5, with D unclear. Germline V gene sequence: CDR1 SGHTA, CDR2 FQGNSA. Trimming took off 5 bases at V and 0 bases at J, with 17 bases between the two ends. This CDR3 has 17 amino acids. CDR3 amino acids: CASSATLELYSNQPQHF. The CDR3 nucleotides read TGTGCCAGCAGCGCCACCCTGGAGCTCTATAGCAATCAGCCCCAGCATTTT.

This chain uses TRBV7-2 with TRBJ2-1; tentatively, D is TRBD2 (5 bases). The CDR3 spans 14 residues. Germline CDR1 SGHTA, CDR2 FQGNSA. Trimming removed 7 bases from V and 7 bases from J, with 17 bases in between. The CDR3 loop is CASTPMDSRNEQFF. The CDR3 DNA sequence: TGTGCCAGCACCCCCATGGACTCCCGTAATGAGCAGTTCTTC.